Below, 2 T cell receptor beta chains from the same sample are listed, as sequenced in a study of CD4+ T cells in melanoma. Repertoires were generated with immunoSEQ multiplex PCR, while TCRdb's copy carries only in-frame clones and drops some. This table holds about 140,000 clones, approximately 91% found once. These receptors were obtained from a human donor with melanoma.

V gene TRBV14 combines with J gene TRBJ1-1; D not resolved. The CDR3 loop spans 14 amino acids. Trimming cost V 7 bases and J 1 base, with 13 bases left between them. Germline CDR1 SGHDN, CDR2 FVKESK. CDR3 residues: CASKKERANTEAFF. DNA for the CDR3: TGTGCCAGCAAAAAGGAGAGGGCGAACACTGAAGCTTTCTTT.

The V gene is TRBV18, the J gene TRBJ2-1; no clear D gene. Germline loops: CDR1 KGHSH, CDR2 LQKENI. V was cut by 3 bases and J by 4 bases, with 7 bases left in between. The CDR3 totals 13 residues. CDR3 protein: CASSPDVYNEQFF. DNA of the CDR3: TGTGCCAGCTCACCCGACGTATACAATGAGCAGTTCTTC.